This TCR beta chain was documented in a study of blood T cell repertoires in COVID-19. The overall study: COVID-19 samples from acute and convalescent phases originated in the United States, Italy and Spain. In each case, the material was cDNA or gDNA derived from T cells, B-cell-depleted T cells, or PBMCs.

The ends were cut back, 0 bases at V and 8 bases at J, with 11 bases in the middle. Looked up from germline, CDR1 is SGHDT and CDR2 is YYEEEE. The CDR3 runs to 13 residues. In the original workflow: Nucleated cell counts were estimated from reference gene primer amplification. Data came from immunoSEQ multiplex PCR; TCRdb stores just in-frame clones and leaves some out. V and J calls and clone size follow that table, whereas D and trimming were derived from the DNA. The repertoire includes around 160,000 clones, 70% to 90% of them detected once, and approximately 2.7% sits in the top ten. The receptor's source is a woman in her thirties or forties with active or convalescent COVID-19. Specimen: peripheral blood. V gene TRBV5-6 combines with J gene TRBJ1-2, with D unresolved. CDR3 amino acids: CASSLVAAGGYTF. In nucleotides, the CDR3 is TGTGCCAGCAGCTTGGTGGCAGCGGGAGGCTACACCTTC.